This TCR beta chain is from a study of blood T cells in healthy people across ages. Study outcomes and limitations: Naive T cell percentage showed a strong correlation with the diversity of TCR beta. No one knew whether donors had CMV, which possibly confounded expanded clonotype changes. Getting older went along with TCR beta diversity per million T cells dropping roughly linearly.

Losses at the gene ends were 5 bases for V and 6 bases for J; bases not matched to a gene: 23. Germline-derived CDR1 and CDR2 are LGHNA and YSLEER. CDR3 length: 20 amino acids. Then a second PCR, running about 6 to 11 cycles, was carried out with a sample-barcoded 5' primer and a J-beta primer mix. A template-switch adaptor containing 12 random nucleotides labeled each cDNA molecule. TCRdb re-analysed the 5' RACE reads in MiXCR, keeping a single row per CDR3 protein. The sample has about 800,000 distinct CDR3 sequences; 58% are singletons. Of note for this clonotype: Antigen unknown.

The rearrangement uses TRBV4-3 and TRBJ2-3, with 10 bases matching TRBD2. The sample was blood. The clonotype originates from a young man in good health. CDR3 loop: CASSSRSTSGRASFSDTQYF. The CDR3 DNA sequence: TGCGCCAGCAGCTCCCGGAGCACCAGCGGGAGGGCATCGTTCTCTGATACGCAGTATTTT.